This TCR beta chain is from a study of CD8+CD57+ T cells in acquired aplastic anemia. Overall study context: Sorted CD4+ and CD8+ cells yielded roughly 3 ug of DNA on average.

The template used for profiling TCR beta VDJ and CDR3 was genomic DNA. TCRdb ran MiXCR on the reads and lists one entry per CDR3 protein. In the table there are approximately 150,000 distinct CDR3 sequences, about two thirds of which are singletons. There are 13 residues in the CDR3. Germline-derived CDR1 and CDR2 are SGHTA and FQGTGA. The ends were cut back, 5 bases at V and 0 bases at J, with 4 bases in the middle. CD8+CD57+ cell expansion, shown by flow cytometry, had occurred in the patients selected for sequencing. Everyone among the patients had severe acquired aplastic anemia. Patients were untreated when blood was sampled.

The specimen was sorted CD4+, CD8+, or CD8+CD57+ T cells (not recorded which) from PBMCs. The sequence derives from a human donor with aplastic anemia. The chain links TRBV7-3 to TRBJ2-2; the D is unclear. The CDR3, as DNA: TGTGCCAGCAGCCAGACGAACACCGGGGAGCTGTTTTTT. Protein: CASSQTNTGELFF. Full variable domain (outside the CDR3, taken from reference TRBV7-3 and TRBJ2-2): GAGVSQTPSNKVTEKGKYVELRCDPISGHTALYWYRQSLGQGPEFLIYFQGTGAADDSGLPNDRFFAVRPEGSVSTLKIQRTERGDSAVYLCASSQTNTGELFFGEGSRLTVL.